The present T cell receptor (beta chain) was sequenced within a study of T cells in Graves' hyperthyroidism and ophthalmopathy (dated by TCRdb to between 2017 and 2020). As for the study more broadly: Peripheral blood samples were taken at the time of initial diagnosis, prior to any treatment. TCR V-J signatures able to tell the groups apart were searched for in a discovery cohort of 90 to 100 patients, of whom more than 40 had Graves' ophthalmopathy and around 58 had stable Graves' hyperthyroidism. The paper reports TCR Vbeta CDR3 sequencing of over 120 peripheral blood samples: over 40 ophthalmopathy, about 75 hyperthyroidism and 17 progressor patients. Following sampling, methimazole starting at 30 mg daily was given to hyperthyroidism patients, and high-dose intravenous methylprednisolone was given to ophthalmopathy patients. Prospective prediction of ophthalmopathy was tested in an independent validation cohort of fewer than 20 hyperthyroidism patients and 17 patients who later progressed to ophthalmopathy. The 100 discovery patients were divided at random into training and test sets in a 7:3 ratio. The study also compared thyroid tissue and blood T-cell repertoires from about 6 Graves' hyperthyroidism patients.

Stable Graves' hyperthyroidism was defined as no progression to ophthalmopathy during 18 months of follow-up. Hyperthyroidism patients were newly diagnosed, had a disease duration of under 2 months, and were aged 18 to 65 years. Any patient with an uncontrolled infection, another autoimmune disease, pregnancy or lactation was excluded. Clinical symptoms, serum thyroxine and TRAb, thyroid ultrasound, and orbital computed tomography formed the basis for the diagnoses. PBMCs were separated from under 12 ml of fresh peripheral blood using Ficoll-Paque density gradient centrifugation. Trizol reagent was used to extract total RNA, and RNA quality was then checked on an Agilent 2100 Bioanalyzer. This clonotype came up many times. What this receptor recognizes is not known. No much larger clone is present one base from it, and per-base qualities are unavailable. What the research found in general, with its limitations: In validation, the model predicted progression to ophthalmopathy a median of roughly 6.5 months before onset, with roughly 68% sensitivity and about 72% specificity. Sample size was not statistically predetermined, and investigators were not blinded to group allocation. Most expanded thyroid clonotypes (frequency above 0.001) were also found in blood, which suggests that blood repertoires may mirror thyroid immune responses. A model built on a 13 V-J signature distinguished ophthalmopathy from stable hyperthyroidism, reaching roughly 88% sensitivity and around 81% specificity in cross-validation and 80%/75% in testing.

Trimming removed 4 bases from V and 2 bases from J, leaving 8 bases between the germline ends. Taken from cysteine to phenylalanine, the CDR3 has 13 residues. This entry keeps only the CDR3 DNA: 39 bases, framed from base 1. Sequences KGHSH (CDR1) and LQKENI (CDR2) are obtained from the germline V gene. The TCR beta CDR3 regions were amplified from RNA transcripts. The first round of RT-PCR for the TCR CDR3 was performed with the HTBI primer set and the Qiagen OneStep RT-PCR kit. The libraries were constructed in a second round of multiplex PCR and then size-selected and purified. Sequencing of the libraries was done on an Illumina HiSeq2000 using paired-end 100 bp reads. Turning to the authors' computational methods: SOAPnuke was used to process the raw data, with reads discarded if the reads contained adapters or uncalled bases, had a mean Phred below 15, or lacked an exact constant-primer or identifier match. High-quality paired reads were merged using COPE v1.2.5, and each unique nucleotide sequence was defined as a clonotype. Clonotypes were aligned to IMGT TRBV, TRBD and TRBJ reference segments using MiTCR v1.1. Analysis was restricted to V-J combinations with a frequency above 0.0001, which covered approximately 99% of repertoires. A TCS score was defined as the ratio between F50 (clonal expansion) and ExV (chaos), using BLOSUM62-based TCRdist between CDR3 peptides within each V-J. Welch's t-statistics and random forest reduced around 510 V-J features to some 14, which were used in a naive Bayes classifier (R e1071). The public reads were reanalyzed by TCRdb: fastp trimming at Q25, MiXCR alignment, in-frame beta chains only. Each CDR3 protein appears once, grouped with its most common genes and DNA. The V and J calls, along with clone size, are taken from TCRdb and not from the paper's own processing. The sample table contains about 380,000 distinct CDR3 sequences; only one count was recorded for roughly 13% of them. The ten largest clonotypes hold 11% of the sample.

The sequence came from a woman aged 60-75 years with Graves' hyperthyroidism. The rearrangement combines TRBV18 with TRBJ2-5; a confident D gene designation cannot be given. Specimen: blood. CDR3 sequence: CASSHGPQETQYF. The nucleotides read TGTGCCAGCTCACACGGTCCTCAAGAGACCCAGTACTTC.